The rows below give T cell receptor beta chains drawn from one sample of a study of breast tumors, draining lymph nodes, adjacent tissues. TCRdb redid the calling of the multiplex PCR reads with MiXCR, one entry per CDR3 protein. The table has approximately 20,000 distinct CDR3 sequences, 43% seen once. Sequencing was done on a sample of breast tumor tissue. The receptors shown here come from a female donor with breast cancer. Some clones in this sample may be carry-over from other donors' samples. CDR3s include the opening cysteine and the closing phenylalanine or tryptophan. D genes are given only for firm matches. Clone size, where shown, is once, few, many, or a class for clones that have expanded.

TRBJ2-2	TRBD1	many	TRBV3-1	TGTGCCAGCAGCCAAGACGAATTGGGGACAGGATACACCGGGGAGCTGTTTTTT	CASSQDELGTGYTGELFF
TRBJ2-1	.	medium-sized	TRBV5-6	TGTGCCAGCAGAGTGTGGGTCGGCAATGAGCAGTTCTTC	CASRVWVGNEQFF
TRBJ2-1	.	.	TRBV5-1	TGCGCCAGCAGCTTGCCAAACCTAGCCTACGAGCAGTTCTTC	CASSLPNLAYEQFF
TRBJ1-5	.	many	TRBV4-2	TGTGCCAGCAGCCCCAACGGGCGCGGCAATCAGCCCCAGCATTTT	CASSPNGRGNQPQHF
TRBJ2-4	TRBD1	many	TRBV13	TGTGCCAGCAGCCAAATCCCGGGACAGGCGGGCAAAAACATTCAGTACTTC	CASSQIPGQAGKNIQYF
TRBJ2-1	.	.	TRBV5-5	TGTGCCAGCAGCTTTCAGGCAGGCTCCTACAATGAGCAGTTCTTC	CASSFQAGSYNEQFF
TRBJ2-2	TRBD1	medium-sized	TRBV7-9	TGTGCCAGCAGCTTATTGCTGCAGGGGGCTAATGCCGGGGAGCTGTTTTTT	CASSLLLQGANAGELFF
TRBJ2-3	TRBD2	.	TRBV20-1	TGCAGTGCCACGACTAGCGGGAGGGCGGATACGCAGTATTTT	CSATTSGRADTQYF
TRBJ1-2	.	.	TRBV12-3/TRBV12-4	TGTGCCAGCAGCGTGCCGTCCCGAGGCTACACCTTC	CASSVPSRGYTF
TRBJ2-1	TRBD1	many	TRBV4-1	TGCGCCAGCAGCCAAGACAGGGGGTCCTACGATGAGCAGTTCTTC	CASSQDRGSYDEQFF
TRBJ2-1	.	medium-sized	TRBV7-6	TGTGCCAGCAGCTTAGGTCTCACCCTATACAATGAGCAGTTCTTC	CASSLGLTLYNEQFF
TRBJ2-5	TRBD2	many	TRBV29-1	TGCAGCGTTGGAATCGGGAGGGCCTGGGATGGGACCCAGTACTTC	CSVGIGRAWDGTQYF
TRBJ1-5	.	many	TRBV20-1	TGCAGTGCTAGCGGATATAGCAATCAGCCCCAGCATTTT	CSASGYSNQPQHF
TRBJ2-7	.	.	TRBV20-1	TGCAGTGCTAGTATCCTAGCGAGCTACGAGCAGTACTTC	CSASILASYEQYF
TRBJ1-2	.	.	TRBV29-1	TGCAGCGCCCTCGGGACCATCCCCCTCTATGGCTACACCTTC	CSALGTIPLYGYTF
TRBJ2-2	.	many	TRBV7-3	TGTGCCAGCAGCTTTCAGGCGGGGGCAGGAGGCGGGGAGCTGTTTTTT	CASSFQAGAGGGELFF
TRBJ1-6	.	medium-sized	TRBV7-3	TGTGCCAGCAGCTTAAGGGGGCAGGATTCACCCCTCCACTTT	CASSLRGQDSPLHF
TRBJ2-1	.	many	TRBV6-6	TGTGCCAGCAGTTACTCACCGCCGGGCACTTACAATGAGCAGTTCTTC	CASSYSPPGTYNEQFF
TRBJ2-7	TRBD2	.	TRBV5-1	TGCGCCAGCAGCTCCCCAAGCGGGAGGTACGAGCAGTACTTC	CASSSPSGRYEQYF
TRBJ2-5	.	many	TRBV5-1	TGCGCCAGCAGCTCGAAAGAGACCCAGTACTTC	CASSSKETQYF
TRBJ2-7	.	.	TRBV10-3	TGTGCCATCAGTGACGGCAGGAGGGCTCGGCACGAGCAGTACTTC	CAISDGRRARHEQYF
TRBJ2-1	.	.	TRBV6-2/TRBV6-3	TGTGCCAGCAGTCACTCCCCGGAACCTAACAATGAGCAGTTCTTC	CASSHSPEPNNEQFF
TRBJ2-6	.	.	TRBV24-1	TGTGCCACCAGTGATGGCGCGGGGGCCAACGTCCTGACTTTC	CATSDGAGANVLTF
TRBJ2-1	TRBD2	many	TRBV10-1	TGCGCCAGCAGTGCGAGCGGGACCGGGGGTTGGAATGAGCAGTTCTTC	CASSASGTGGWNEQFF
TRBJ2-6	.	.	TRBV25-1	TGTGCCAGCAGCAATGAAGAGGGGGCGGGGGGGGCCAACGTCCTGACTTTC	CASSNEEGAGGANVLTF
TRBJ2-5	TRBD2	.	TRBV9	TGTGCCAGCAGCCCCGAGGCTAGCGGGCAAGAGACCCAGTACTTC	CASSPEASGQETQYF
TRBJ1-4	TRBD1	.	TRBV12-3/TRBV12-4	TGTGCCAGCAGTAAGGACAGGGGTGAAAAACTGTTTTTT	CASSKDRGEKLFF
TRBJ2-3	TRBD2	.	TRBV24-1	TGTGCCACCAGCACTAGCGGGAGGAGCGCAGATACGCAGTATTTT	CATSTSGRSADTQYF
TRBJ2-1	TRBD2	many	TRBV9	TGTGCCAGCAGCGTAGAAGCGGGAGCTAGCAATGAGCAGTTCTTC	CASSVEAGASNEQFF
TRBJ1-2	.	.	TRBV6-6	TGTGCCAGCAGTTACCCAAACAGGGATGGCTACACCTTC	CASSYPNRDGYTF
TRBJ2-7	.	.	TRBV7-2	TGTGCCAGCAGCCCCTATGAGAGGCCTTCCTACGAGCGGTACTTC	CASSPYERPSYERYF
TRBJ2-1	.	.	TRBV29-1	TGCAGCGTTGTATCGGGACAAGCGATCAATGAGCAGTTCTTC	CSVVSGQAINEQFF
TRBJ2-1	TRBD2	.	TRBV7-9	TGTGCCAGCAGCTTAGGGGCGGGAGGGGGTGAGCAGTTCTTC	CASSLGAGGGEQFF
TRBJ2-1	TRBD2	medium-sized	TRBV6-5	TGTGCCAGCACTCGACTAGCGGGAGGATATAATGAGCAGTTCTTC	CASTRLAGGYNEQFF
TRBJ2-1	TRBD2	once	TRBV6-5	TGTGCCAGCAGTCTTAGCGGGAGGGCCGCGAGGGAGCAGTTCTTC	CASSLSGRAAREQFF
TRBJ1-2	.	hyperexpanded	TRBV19	TGTGCCAGTAGTAGGCCGTCCCGAGGCTACACCTTC	CASSRPSRGYTF